The 6 T cell receptor beta chains below all came from one sample that was sequenced in a study of molecular identifiers for immune sequencing clone quantification. TCRdb recomputed calls from the PCR reads with MiXCR, one row per CDR3 protein. The table shows 400,000 to 600,000 distinct CDR3 sequences, with under 30% occurring only once. The sequencing input was naive CD8+ T cells from blood, with Jurkat cell RNA spiked in. Noted subset: FACS-sorted CD8+CD4-CCR7+CD45RA+ naive T cells. Source of these receptors: a human donor in good health. Some libraries in this study had Jurkat cell RNA spiked in.

CDR3 DNA: TGTGCCAGCAGTTTTGACAGGGTTGGCTACGAGCAGTACTTC. Amino acid sequence: CASSFDRVGYEQYF. The rearrangement links TRBV28 to TRBJ2-7, with 7 bases fitting TRBD1. In germline, CDR1 is MDHEN, CDR2 SYDVKM. J gave up 3 bases and V 3 bases, and 5 bases lay outside the gene matches. This CDR3 has 14 residues.

This clonotype was seen a handful of times. The V gene is TRBV6-2 or TRBV6-3, the J gene TRBJ1-5; maybe TRBD1 (5 bases). Trimming shortened V by 0 bases and J by 7 bases, and 10 bases separated the two germline ends. This CDR3 region has 14 residues. The V gene's germline CDR1 is MNHEY and CDR2 SVGEGT. In DNA, the CDR3 is TGTGCCAGCAGTTACTCGGGGACCGGGCAGCCCCAGCATTTT. Amino acids: CASSYSGTGQPQHF.

This sequence joins TRBV3-1 and TRBJ2-7; TRBD2 might be the D (6 bases). The CDR3 totals 15 residues. The germline V gene has CDR1 LGHDT and CDR2 YNNKEL (reference sequence). The V gene lost 4 bases and the J gene lost 3 bases, with 16 bases spanning the gap. Here the CDR3 reads CASSPELATYYEQYF. The CDR3 DNA sequence: TGTGCCAGCAGCCCCGAACTAGCCACATACTACGAGCAGTACTTC.

This chain joins TRBV4-1 and TRBJ2-2; perhaps D is TRBD1 or TRBD2 (5 bases each). CDR3 length: 16 residues. CDR1 is MGHRA, CDR2 YSYEKL, per germline. V gave up 2 bases and J gave up 2 bases, with 12 bases separating them. CDR3 in amino acids: CASSQSGTVNTGELFF. For the CDR3, the DNA is TGCGCCAGCAGCCAATCCGGGACGGTAAACACCGGGGAGCTGTTTTTT.

With regard to this clonotype: One base away lies a much larger clone, so this may be a sequencing read error. The CDR3 sequence: CASSGTGTYERYF. The CDR3 nucleotides read TGTGCCAGCAGCGGGACAGGGACCTACGAGCGGTACTTC. The rearrangement joins TRBV7-9 to TRBJ2-7; 9 nucleotides align to TRBD1. CDR1 is SEHNR, CDR2 FQNEAQ, per germline (reference sequence). This CDR3 is built from 13 residues.

The CDR3 nucleotides read TGTGCCAGCAATATCCCCCCCGGGACAGGGGTGAATCAGCCCCAGCATTTT. This encodes CASNIPPGTGVNQPQHF. The genes are TRBV28 and TRBJ1-5; TRBD1 matches 10 bases. The J segment lost 4 bases and the V segment lost 7 bases, leaving 13 bases of the junction unmatched. The CDR3 contains 17 residues. Germline loops: CDR1 MDHEN, CDR2 SYDVKM.